These T cell receptor beta chains were read from a single sample in a study of shared clonotypes between healthy human individuals. Some clones are missing from TCRdb's copy, which holds only in-frame ones; the method was immunoSEQ multiplex PCR. This sample yields about 2 million clones, of which over 85% are seen a single time; 0.1% to 0.15% belongs to the top ten. The sample taken for sequencing was naive CD4+ T cells sorted from blood. Source of these receptors: a man aged 18 to 29 in good health. Both conserved end residues are part of each CDR3. A D gene is named only where the DNA matches it firmly. The size entry is marked missing in some rows and otherwise reads once, few, many or a size class.

.	TRBV7-2	.	TRBJ1-1	CASSTRTVNTEAFF	TGTGCCAGCAGCACCCGGACGGTGAACACTGAAGCTTTCTTT
once	TRBV7-2	TRBD2	TRBJ2-5	CASSFTSGLETQYF	TGTGCCAGCAGCTTCACTAGCGGATTAGAGACCCAGTACTTC
.	TRBV30	.	TRBJ2-1	CAWSPRQKGEQFF	TGTGCCTGGAGTCCCCGACAGAAGGGTGAGCAGTTCTTC
once	TRBV2	.	TRBJ1-5	CASSLLKGGVLNQPQHF	TGTGCCAGCAGTTTGCTGAAAGGAGGCGTACTTAATCAGCCCCAGCATTTT
.	TRBV7-6	.	TRBJ2-7	CASSPGEEQYF	TGTGCCAGCAGCCCAGGGGAAGAGCAGTACTTC
.	TRBV28	.	TRBJ1-1	CASRPPGGKAFF	TGTGCCAGCAGGCCCCCGGGGGGGAAAGCTTTCTTT
.	TRBV30	.	TRBJ1-6	CAWGAQVLANSPLHF	TGTGCCTGGGGAGCACAGGTGTTGGCTAATTCACCCCTCCACTTT
.	TRBV19	.	TRBJ1-4	CASSKRTNNEKLFF	TGTGCCAGTAGTAAGAGGACCAATAATGAAAAACTGTTTTTT
.	TRBV10-2	.	TRBJ2-5	CASSESLVETQYF	TGCGCCAGCAGTGAGTCCCTGGTTGAGACCCAGTACTTC
.	TRBV5-5	TRBD1	TRBJ1-4	CASSLGQGAREKLFF	TGTGCCAGCAGCCTCGGACAGGGGGCACGCGAAAAACTGTTTTTT
.	TRBV5-1	.	TRBJ1-2	CASKEDLPNYGYTF	TGCGCCAGCAAGGAAGACTTACCTAACTATGGCTACACCTTC
.	TRBV6-1	.	TRBJ1-1	CASSLTGLGEAFF	TGTGCCAGCAGTCTAACCGGGCTCGGCGAAGCTTTCTTT
.	TRBV6-1	.	TRBJ1-3	CASSERAALRNTIYF	TGTGCCAGCAGTGAACGGGCGGCCCTGAGAAACACCATATATTTT
.	TRBV10-3	.	TRBJ1-1	CAISEPSWDTEAFF	TGTGCCATCAGTGAGCCGAGTTGGGACACTGAAGCTTTCTTT
.	TRBV7-9	.	TRBJ1-1	CASSLDRGEAAFF	TGTGCCAGCAGCTTAGATCGGGGGGAAGCAGCTTTCTTT
.	TRBV5-1	.	TRBJ2-3	CASSLTGDTQYF	TGCGCCAGCAGCTTGACAGGAGATACGCAGTATTTT
.	TRBV5-6	.	TRBJ2-1	CASSLASAGEQFF	TGTGCCAGCAGCTTGGCCTCCGCGGGGGAGCAGTTCTTC
.	TRBV7-9	.	TRBJ2-1	CASSLDSLANFNEQFF	TGTGCCAGCAGCTTAGACAGCCTAGCGAATTTCAATGAGCAGTTCTTC
.	TRBV6-1	.	TRBJ1-6	CASIRRETYNSPLHF	TGTGCCAGCATTCGACGGGAAACCTATAATTCACCCCTCCACTTT
.	TRBV5-1	TRBD1	TRBJ2-5	CASKGTGGGETQYF	TGCGCCAGCAAGGGGACAGGGGGCGGGGAGACCCAGTACTTC
.	TRBV6-6	TRBD1	TRBJ2-5	CASSYADREETQYF	TGTGCCAGCAGTTACGCCGACAGGGAGGAGACCCAGTACTTC
.	TRBV7-9	.	TRBJ2-5	CASSLATLATGRGETQYF	TGTGCCAGCAGCTTAGCCACGTTGGCTACCGGCAGGGGAGAGACCCAGTACTTC
.	TRBV28	.	TRBJ2-6	CASQGGSLSGANVLTF	TGTGCCAGTCAGGGGGGCTCTCTCTCTGGGGCCAACGTCCTGACTTTC
.	TRBV5-4	.	TRBJ2-1	CASSLGQSYNEQFF	TGTGCCAGCAGCTTGGGGCAGTCCTACAATGAGCAGTTCTTC
.	TRBV2	.	TRBJ1-1	CASSQRNTEAFF	TGTGCCAGCAGTCAGAGGAACACTGAAGCTTTCTTT
.	TRBV29-1	TRBD2	TRBJ2-2	CSVHKGLAGANTGELFF	TGCAGCGTCCATAAGGGACTAGCGGGAGCGAACACCGGGGAGCTGTTTTTT
.	TRBV7-2	TRBD2	TRBJ2-1	CAGATSGGYNEQFF	TGTGCCGGGGCGACTAGCGGGGGCTACAATGAGCAGTTCTTC